These 2 T cell receptor beta chains share one sample of origin, sequenced in a study of T cell repertoires in cytomegalovirus infection. MiXCR, run by TCRdb on the reads, gives a single entry per CDR3 protein. The sample has about 160,000 distinct CDR3 sequences; about 15% are singletons. The specimen sequenced was CD8+ T cells from PBMCs. These TCRs come from a human donor in good health (CMV status not recorded). Some clones in this sample may be carry-over from other donors' samples.

This chain uses TRBV7-6 with TRBJ2-5, with 7 bases fitting TRBD2. This CDR3 contains 14 residues. Germline V lookup: CDR1 SGHVS, CDR2 FNYEAQ. The junction had 2 bases not matched to a gene; V was cut back by 3 bases and J by 1 base. The CDR3 DNA reads TGTGCCAGCAGCTTCGGCGGGAGCCAAGAGACCCAGTACTTC. It encodes CASSFGGSQETQYF.

The gene calls are TRBV28 and TRBJ1-1; D is ambiguous. The germline gives CDR1 MDHEN, CDR2 SYDVKM. This CDR3 has 14 amino acids. Trimming left V 5 bases short and J 0 bases short, with 10 bases between. CDR3 coding DNA: TGTGCCAGCAGTCCGCCGGGCATGAACACTGAAGCTTTCTTT. Protein sequence: CASSPPGMNTEAFF.